A selection of T cell receptor beta chains follows, all from one sample in a study of cytomegalovirus exposure and HLA in healthy donors. Libraries were prepared by immunoSEQ multiplex PCR; TCRdb keeps only in-frame clonotypes and omits some of them. The table includes 94,000 or so clones, about 70% detected once. Sequenced material: PBMCs. The receptor set was obtained from a man aged 55 to 70 in good health and CMV-seronegative. Each CDR3 is given without its conserved first and last residue. A D gene is named only where the DNA matches it firmly.

TRBD2	TRBJ2-7	13	TRBV18	ASSPSGGISYEQY
TRBD2	TRBJ2-7	12	TRBV5-1	ASSSGLEPYEQY
-	TRBJ1-1	13	TRBV10-1	ASSETTGRGAEAF
TRBD2	TRBJ2-3	16	TRBV7-7	ASISSKVGGTRPDTQY
TRBD1	TRBJ1-2	14	TRBV4-3	ASSPNRGIANYGYT
-	TRBJ2-5	14	TRBV7-8	ASSLDKGAGWETQY
TRBD2	TRBJ2-5	12	TRBV27	ASSLERGKETQY
TRBD1	TRBJ2-1	15	TRBV7-2	ASSLANMRTGHDEQF
-	TRBJ1-1	11	TRBV10-2	ASSGSWNTEAF
-	TRBJ2-3	12	TRBV7-9	ASSLGASQGTQY
-	TRBJ2-3	9	TRBV11-2	ASSYTDTQY
-	TRBJ2-1	13	TRBV4-3	ASSPRLEVGGEQF
-	TRBJ1-2	13	TRBV4-3	ASSQGLRGLSGYT